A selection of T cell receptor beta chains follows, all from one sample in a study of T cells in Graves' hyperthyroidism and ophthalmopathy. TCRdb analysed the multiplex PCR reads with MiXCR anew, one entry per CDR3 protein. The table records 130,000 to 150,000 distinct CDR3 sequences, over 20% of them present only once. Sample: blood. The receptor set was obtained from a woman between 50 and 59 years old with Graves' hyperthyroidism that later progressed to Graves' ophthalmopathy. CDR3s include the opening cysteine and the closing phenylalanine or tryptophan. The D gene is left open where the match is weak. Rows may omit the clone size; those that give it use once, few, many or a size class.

cdr3_aa: CASRSPRGRATDSNTGELFF; cdr3_nt: TGTGCCAGCAGAAGCCCACGGGGGAGGGCGACCGATTCGAACACCGGGGAGCTGTTTTTT; j_call: TRBJ2-2; v_call: TRBV28; clone_size: -; cdr3_length: 20; d_call: TRBD2
cdr3_aa: CASSLKEGQGISGYTF; cdr3_nt: TGTGCCAGCAGCTTAAAAGAGGGACAGGGGATCTCTGGCTACACCTTC; j_call: TRBJ1-2; v_call: TRBV7-9; clone_size: many; cdr3_length: 16; d_call: TRBD1
cdr3_aa: CASSPGWEQFF; cdr3_nt: TGTGCCAGCAGCCCCGGCTGGGAGCAGTTCTTC; j_call: TRBJ2-1; v_call: TRBV7-9; clone_size: few; cdr3_length: 11; d_call: -
cdr3_aa: CASSQVGGSYEQYF; cdr3_nt: TGTGCCAGCAGCCAAGTAGGGGGCAGTTACGAGCAGTACTTC; j_call: TRBJ2-7; v_call: TRBV3-1; clone_size: many; cdr3_length: 14; d_call: TRBD1
cdr3_aa: CASTLRQGPYEQYF; cdr3_nt: TGTGCCAGCACCCTAAGACAGGGTCCCTACGAGCAGTACTTC; j_call: TRBJ2-7; v_call: TRBV2; clone_size: -; cdr3_length: 14; d_call: TRBD1
cdr3_aa: CASSGGGGNQPQHF; cdr3_nt: TGCGCCAGCAGTGGAGGGGGAGGCAATCAGCCCCAGCATTTT; j_call: TRBJ1-5; v_call: TRBV6-9; clone_size: few; cdr3_length: 14; d_call: -
cdr3_aa: CSASDRYEQYF; cdr3_nt: TGCAGTGCTTCGGACAGATACGAGCAGTACTTC; j_call: TRBJ2-7; v_call: TRBV20-1; clone_size: few; cdr3_length: 11; d_call: -
cdr3_aa: CSARSRANNQPQHF; cdr3_nt: TGCAGTGCTAGATCAAGGGCCAACAATCAGCCCCAGCATTTT; j_call: TRBJ1-5; v_call: TRBV20-1; clone_size: many; cdr3_length: 14; d_call: -
cdr3_aa: CASSYLTSGRNRNHEQYF; cdr3_nt: TGTGCCAGCAGTTATCTGACTAGCGGGAGGAATCGGAACCACGAGCAGTACTTC; j_call: TRBJ2-7; v_call: TRBV6-1; clone_size: many; cdr3_length: 18; d_call: TRBD2
cdr3_aa: CASSLIPNTEAFF; cdr3_nt: TGCGCCAGCAGCTTGATCCCGAACACTGAAGCTTTCTTT; j_call: TRBJ1-1; v_call: TRBV5-1; clone_size: many; cdr3_length: 13; d_call: -
cdr3_aa: CASSREDEQFF; cdr3_nt: TGTGCCAGCAGTAGAGAGGATGAGCAGTTCTTC; j_call: TRBJ2-1; v_call: TRBV12-3/TRBV12-4; clone_size: many; cdr3_length: 11; d_call: -
cdr3_aa: CASSLGTGSPLHF; cdr3_nt: TGTGCCAGCAGCTTAGGGACAGGATCACCCCTCCACTTT; j_call: TRBJ1-6; v_call: TRBV7-6; clone_size: many; cdr3_length: 13; d_call: TRBD1
cdr3_aa: CASSMGHPGDTQYF; cdr3_nt: TGTGCCAGCAGCATGGGACACCCGGGAGATACGCAGTATTTT; j_call: TRBJ2-3; v_call: TRBV27; clone_size: few; cdr3_length: 14; d_call: -
cdr3_aa: CSARDPKLQGGAKNIQYF; cdr3_nt: TGCAGTGCTAGAGATCCGAAGTTACAGGGAGGGGCCAAAAACATTCAGTACTTC; j_call: TRBJ2-4; v_call: TRBV20-1; clone_size: -; cdr3_length: 18; d_call: -
cdr3_aa: CASSLGALAGEQFF; cdr3_nt: TGCGCCAGCAGCTTGGGTGCTCTAGCGGGAGAGCAGTTCTTC; j_call: TRBJ2-1; v_call: TRBV5-1; clone_size: many; cdr3_length: 14; d_call: TRBD2
cdr3_aa: CASSSLTSGMRDEQYF; cdr3_nt: TGTGCCAGCAGCTCTCTGACTAGCGGGATGCGCGACGAGCAGTACTTC; j_call: TRBJ2-7; v_call: TRBV14; clone_size: many; cdr3_length: 16; d_call: TRBD2
cdr3_aa: CASSSSSNEQFF; cdr3_nt: TGTGCCAGCAGCTCTAGTAGTAATGAGCAGTTCTTC; j_call: TRBJ2-1; v_call: TRBV7-2; clone_size: few; cdr3_length: 12; d_call: -
cdr3_aa: CSVRRGGLFDEQFF; cdr3_nt: TGCAGCGTTCGTCGCGGGGGCCTATTCGATGAGCAGTTCTTC; j_call: TRBJ2-1; v_call: TRBV29-1; clone_size: -; cdr3_length: 14; d_call: -
cdr3_aa: CASSSERTSGSYNEQFF; cdr3_nt: TGCGCCAGCAGCTCGGAACGGACTAGCGGCTCCTACAATGAGCAGTTCTTC; j_call: TRBJ2-1; v_call: TRBV5-1; clone_size: many; cdr3_length: 17; d_call: TRBD2
cdr3_aa: CASSPRALYNEQFF; cdr3_nt: TGTGCCAGCAGTCCCCGGGCGCTCTACAATGAGCAGTTCTTC; j_call: TRBJ2-1; v_call: TRBV12-3/TRBV12-4; clone_size: -; cdr3_length: 14; d_call: -
cdr3_aa: CATSRGTSGLLGNIQYF; cdr3_nt: TGTGCCACCAGCAGAGGGACTAGCGGTTTACTCGGGAACATTCAGTACTTC; j_call: TRBJ2-4; v_call: TRBV15; clone_size: few; cdr3_length: 17; d_call: TRBD2
cdr3_aa: CASSRDSLGEQYF; cdr3_nt: TGTGCCAGCAGCCGGGACTCCCTGGGCGAGCAGTACTTC; j_call: TRBJ2-7; v_call: TRBV3-1; clone_size: many; cdr3_length: 13; d_call: -
cdr3_aa: CASTPLAGGGNEQFF; cdr3_nt: TGTGCCAGTACCCCGCTAGCGGGAGGAGGGAATGAGCAGTTCTTC; j_call: TRBJ2-1; v_call: TRBV19; clone_size: -; cdr3_length: 15; d_call: TRBD2
cdr3_aa: CAWESGPYEQYF; cdr3_nt: TGTGCCTGGGAATCGGGACCCTACGAGCAGTACTTC; j_call: TRBJ2-7; v_call: TRBV30; clone_size: many; cdr3_length: 12; d_call: -
cdr3_aa: CASSVDLATGEQYF; cdr3_nt: TGTGCCAGCAGCGTAGATCTGGCGACCGGCGAGCAGTACTTC; j_call: TRBJ2-7; v_call: TRBV9; clone_size: -; cdr3_length: 14; d_call: -
cdr3_aa: CSARDWQGTYEQYF; cdr3_nt: TGCAGTGCTAGAGATTGGCAGGGAACCTACGAGCAGTACTTC; j_call: TRBJ2-7; v_call: TRBV20-1; clone_size: many; cdr3_length: 14; d_call: -
cdr3_aa: CASNSPGASGRNEQFF; cdr3_nt: TGTGCCAGCAACTCCCCCGGGGCTAGCGGAAGGAATGAGCAGTTCTTC; j_call: TRBJ2-1; v_call: TRBV6-1; clone_size: -; cdr3_length: 16; d_call: TRBD2
cdr3_aa: CASSPQRTSGSYNEQFF; cdr3_nt: TGTGCCAGCAGCCCCCAAAGGACTAGCGGTTCCTACAATGAGCAGTTCTTC; j_call: TRBJ2-1; v_call: TRBV7-2; clone_size: -; cdr3_length: 17; d_call: TRBD2
cdr3_aa: CASSFGPGEGARYGYTF; cdr3_nt: TGTGCCAGCAGCTTCGGACCTGGTGAGGGGGCGCGATATGGCTACACCTTC; j_call: TRBJ1-2; v_call: TRBV7-6; clone_size: -; cdr3_length: 17; d_call: TRBD1
cdr3_aa: CSGGTSGRDTQYF; cdr3_nt: TGCAGCGGGGGGACTAGCGGAAGGGATACGCAGTATTTT; j_call: TRBJ2-3; v_call: TRBV29-1; clone_size: many; cdr3_length: 13; d_call: TRBD2
cdr3_aa: CASSEPRGLRSLFF; cdr3_nt: TGTGCCAGCAGTGAACCTCGAGGACTTCGGTCACTGTTCTTC; j_call: TRBJ2-1; v_call: TRBV6-1; clone_size: few; cdr3_length: 14; d_call: -
cdr3_aa: CASTRNPGTNTGELFF; cdr3_nt: TGTGCCAGCACCCGGAACCCGGGTACGAACACCGGGGAGCTGTTTTTT; j_call: TRBJ2-2; v_call: TRBV5-8; clone_size: -; cdr3_length: 16; d_call: -
cdr3_aa: CASTDRLVTGELFF; cdr3_nt: TGTGCCAGCACCGATAGACTAGTCACCGGGGAGCTGTTTTTT; j_call: TRBJ2-2; v_call: TRBV7-2; clone_size: -; cdr3_length: 14; d_call: -
cdr3_aa: CASSLDSSRSYEQYF; cdr3_nt: TGTGCCAGCAGCTTAGATTCTAGTAGATCCTACGAGCAGTACTTC; j_call: TRBJ2-7; v_call: TRBV7-2; clone_size: many; cdr3_length: 15; d_call: -
cdr3_aa: CASSPHTLRTSGKTQYF; cdr3_nt: TGCGCCAGCAGCCCCCACACTCTAAGGACTAGCGGAAAGACCCAGTACTTC; j_call: TRBJ2-5; v_call: TRBV4-1; clone_size: few; cdr3_length: 17; d_call: TRBD2
cdr3_aa: CASSVRDSGRNTIYF; cdr3_nt: TGTGCCAGCAGCGTCCGGGACTCCGGGCGGAACACCATATATTTT; j_call: TRBJ1-3; v_call: TRBV9; clone_size: -; cdr3_length: 15; d_call: -
cdr3_aa: CASSDGDRGYTGELFF; cdr3_nt: TGTGCCAGCAGTGATGGGGACAGGGGTTATACCGGGGAGCTGTTTTTT; j_call: TRBJ2-2; v_call: TRBV2; clone_size: few; cdr3_length: 16; d_call: TRBD1
cdr3_aa: CASSPRQGAGNTIYF; cdr3_nt: TGCGCCAGCAGCCCAAGACAGGGCGCTGGAAACACCATATATTTT; j_call: TRBJ1-3; v_call: TRBV5-1; clone_size: many; cdr3_length: 15; d_call: TRBD1
cdr3_aa: CASSQYSGMSYNEQFF; cdr3_nt: TGTGCCAGCAGCCAATATAGCGGGATGTCCTACAATGAGCAGTTCTTC; j_call: TRBJ2-1; v_call: TRBV7-9; clone_size: -; cdr3_length: 16; d_call: TRBD2
cdr3_aa: CASSLDRVGANVLTF; cdr3_nt: TGTGCCAGCAGTTTAGACAGGGTGGGGGCCAACGTCCTGACTTTC; j_call: TRBJ2-6; v_call: TRBV28; clone_size: many; cdr3_length: 15; d_call: TRBD1
cdr3_aa: CAWSQGSNQPQHF; cdr3_nt: TGTGCCTGGAGTCAGGGTAGCAATCAGCCCCAGCATTTT; j_call: TRBJ1-5; v_call: TRBV30; clone_size: many; cdr3_length: 13; d_call: -
cdr3_aa: CASSQDRASYQPQHF; cdr3_nt: TGTGCCAGTAGTCAGGACAGGGCGTCATATCAGCCCCAGCATTTT; j_call: TRBJ1-5; v_call: TRBV19; clone_size: -; cdr3_length: 15; d_call: TRBD1
cdr3_aa: CASSIQDRGPAPQHF; cdr3_nt: TGTGCCAGTAGTATACAGGACAGGGGCCCAGCGCCCCAGCATTTT; j_call: TRBJ1-5; v_call: TRBV19; clone_size: few; cdr3_length: 15; d_call: TRBD1
cdr3_aa: CASSLGTYNEQFF; cdr3_nt: TGTGCCAGCAGCTTGGGTACATACAATGAGCAGTTCTTC; j_call: TRBJ2-1; v_call: TRBV7-2; clone_size: -; cdr3_length: 13; d_call: -
cdr3_aa: CATRGGGETQYF; cdr3_nt: TGTGCCACCAGGGGGGGAGGGGAGACCCAGTACTTC; j_call: TRBJ2-5; v_call: TRBV24-1; clone_size: -; cdr3_length: 12; d_call: TRBD2
cdr3_aa: CASSSLAGLREQYF; cdr3_nt: TGTGCCAGCAGTTCACTAGCGGGACTAAGGGAGCAGTACTTC; j_call: TRBJ2-7; v_call: TRBV6-2/TRBV6-3; clone_size: few; cdr3_length: 14; d_call: TRBD2
cdr3_aa: CASSPDWQYTIYF; cdr3_nt: TGTGCCAGCAGTCCAGATTGGCAATACACCATATATTTT; j_call: TRBJ1-3; v_call: TRBV6-2/TRBV6-3; clone_size: -; cdr3_length: 13; d_call: -
cdr3_aa: CASSESTSGYGYTF; cdr3_nt: TGTGCCAGCAGTGAATCCACGTCCGGCTATGGCTACACCTTC; j_call: TRBJ1-2; v_call: TRBV25-1; clone_size: few; cdr3_length: 14; d_call: -
cdr3_aa: CASGLGPLSSYEQYF; cdr3_nt: TGTGCCAGCGGATTGGGACCGCTGAGCTCCTACGAGCAGTACTTC; j_call: TRBJ2-7; v_call: TRBV6-1; clone_size: -; cdr3_length: 15; d_call: -